The 30 T cell receptor beta chains below were found in one sample sequenced in a study of blood T cells in healthy people across ages. Next came a second PCR, run for about 7 to 12 cycles, which used a sample-barcoded 5' primer along with a J-beta primer mix. MiXCR was run by TCRdb on the 5' RACE reads, yielding one entry per CDR3 protein. The sample includes about 640,000 distinct CDR3 sequences, under 65% of them seen just once. The sequenced sample was blood. The receptors were sampled from a man aged 60-69 years in good health.

The gene calls are TRBV20-1 and TRBJ2-3; D uncertain. The germline gives CDR1 DFQATT, CDR2 SNEGSKA (reference sequence). The CDR3 is 12 residues long. The ends were cut back, 0 bases at V and 4 bases at J, with 5 bases in the middle. CDR3 coding DNA: TGCAGTGCTAGAGACCCCCCAGATACGCAGTATTTT. It translates to CSARDPPDTQYF.

The J gene is TRBJ1-6, the V gene TRBV25-1; D is unclear. The V gene lost 7 bases and the J gene lost 5 bases, with 12 bases spanning the gap. Looked up from germline, CDR1 is MGHDK and CDR2 is SYGVNS. CDR3 length equals 14 residues. The CDR3 DNA sequence: TGTGCCAGCACCCAAGCCCCGAATAATTCACCCCTCCACTTT. It is translated as CASTQAPNNSPLHF.

The genes are TRBV20-1 and TRBJ2-1; TRBD2 matches 8 bases. Germline assignment: CDR1 DFQATT and CDR2 SNEGSKA (reference sequence). The CDR3 has 16 amino acids. Germline trimming cut 4 bases from V and 2 bases from J; bases unmatched to any gene: 10. In DNA, the CDR3 is TGCAGTGCTATGGCGGTGGGCGGGGGGCCCTACAATGAGCAGTTCTTC. It is translated as CSAMAVGGGPYNEQFF.

This clonotype came up a few times. The CDR3 reads CSARGGGGQGPFSSYEQYF. The CDR3 nucleotides are TGCAGTGCTAGAGGTGGGGGGGGACAGGGTCCCTTCTCTTCCTACGAGCAGTACTTC. The rearrangement joins TRBV20-1 to TRBJ2-7; 9 bases line up with TRBD1. V lost 1 base to trimming and J lost 1 base; unmatched junction nucleotides: 17. This CDR3 has 19 amino acids. Germline-derived CDR1 and CDR2 are DFQATT and SNEGSKA (reference sequence).

CDR3 in amino acids: CAGSKTSGYEQYF. The DNA of the CDR3 is TGTGCCGGCAGCAAGACTAGCGGTTACGAGCAGTACTTC. V and J are TRBV21-1 and TRBJ2-7; the table names TRBD2, a call not compared with the DNA. TRBV21-1 is designated a pseudogene. The CDR3 has 13 residues.

The rearrangement joins TRBV12-3 or TRBV12-4 to TRBJ2-2, with D perhaps matching TRBD2 (6 bases). With 3 bases removed from V and 5 bases from J, the gap between germline ends came to 16 bases. The CDR3 contains 16 residues. CDR3 in amino acids: CASSFSAARGTGELFF. As DNA, the CDR3 is TGTGCCAGCAGTTTTTCAGCAGCACGGGGGACCGGGGAGCTGTTTTTT.

This sequence joins TRBV29-1 and TRBJ2-3; TRBD2 matches at 10 bases. The V segment lost 4 bases and the J segment 6 bases; nucleotides outside the gene matches: 16. The CDR3 sequence is 17 residues long. CDR1 and CDR2 from the germline V gene are SQVTM and ANQGSEA. In DNA form, the CDR3 reads TGCAGCGTTGTTACTAGCGGGAACCCCTCCCTATGGGATACGCAGTATTTT. This gives the protein CSVVTSGNPSLWDTQYF.

This clonotype was observed a few times. This chain uses TRBV6-2 or TRBV6-3 with TRBJ2-7; TRBD1 matches at 7 bases. The V and J ends lost 7 bases and 0 bases, in that order; junction bases with no gene match: 9. The CDR3 is made up of 15 amino acids. CDR1 is MNHEY, CDR2 SVGEGT, per germline. This chain's CDR3 is CASKRDEGASYEQYF. CDR3 bases: TGTGCCAGCAAGAGGGATGAGGGGGCCTCCTACGAGCAGTACTTC.

J is TRBJ2-4 and V is TRBV28; 9 bases match TRBD1. This CDR3 has 17 residues. V lost 0 bases to trimming and J lost 2 bases; unmatched junction nucleotides: 5. Germline loops: CDR1 MDHEN, CDR2 SYDVKM. The CDR3 protein is CASSLWAGTGSKNIQYF. CDR3 nucleotides: TGTGCCAGCAGTTTATGGGCCGGGACAGGGTCCAAAAACATTCAGTACTTC.

This clonotype was detected only a few times. The chain recombines TRBV20-1 with TRBJ2-5; 10 bases are shared with TRBD1. Per germline, CDR1 DFQATT and CDR2 SNEGSKA (reference sequence). This CDR3 spans 14 amino acids. V dropped 3 bases and J dropped 0; count of bases not matched to a gene: 1. The CDR3, as DNA: TGCAGTGCTAGGGACAGGGGGTACCAAGAGACCCAGTACTTC. As protein: CSARDRGYQETQYF.

The chain joins TRBV6-6 to TRBJ2-3, with D hard to call. V shed 4 bases and J shed 1 base, with 15 bases lying between them. Germline CDR1 and CDR2: MNHNY and SVGAGI (reference sequence). The CDR3 is made up of 16 amino acids. Written as DNA, the CDR3 is TGTGCCAGCAGTTCTTATCAGGCTAGAGGCACAGATACGCAGTATTTT. Protein sequence: CASSSYQARGTDTQYF.

This clonotype was seen a few times. The V and J genes are TRBV4-1 and TRBJ1-2; 9 positions match TRBD1. V dropped 0 bases and J dropped 8; count of bases not matched to a gene: 4. CDR1 and CDR2 (germline): MGHRA, YSYEKL. The CDR3 has 14 amino acids. DNA for the CDR3: TGCGCCAGCAGCCAAGAACAGGGGGCTCGGGGCTACACCTTC. Its protein product is CASSQEQGARGYTF.

V gene TRBV4-1 combines with J gene TRBJ1-6; D unclear. The V gene's germline CDR1 is MGHRA and CDR2 YSYEKL. The ends were cut back, 1 base at V and 11 bases at J, with 9 bases in the middle. This CDR3 has 13 amino acids. The CDR3 sequence is CASSQVSDPPLHF. CDR3 in DNA: TGCGCCAGCAGCCAAGTGTCAGATCCACCCCTCCACTTT.

The chain combines TRBV5-1 with TRBJ2-5; the D gene is possibly TRBD2 (6 bases). The CDR3 is 14 amino acids. CDR1 and CDR2 from the germline V gene are SGHRS and YFSETQ. The V gene lost 4 bases and the J gene lost 1 base, with 11 bases spanning the gap. The CDR3 DNA reads TGCGCCAGCAGCGTGGAGGGGATCCAAGAGACCCAGTACTTC. It yields the protein CASSVEGIQETQYF.

This rearrangement joins TRBV6-6 to TRBJ1-2, with a tentative D call TRBD1 (5 bases). V was cut by 6 bases and J by 7 bases, with 15 bases left in between. This CDR3 region has 13 residues. The germline CDR1 and CDR2 sequences are MNHNY and SVGAGI (reference sequence). The CDR3 DNA is TGTGCCAGCAGAAACGGCAGGGAGGGTGGCTACACCTTC. Translating gives CASRNGREGGYTF.

This clonotype turned up a few times. The chain recombines TRBV12-3 or TRBV12-4 with TRBJ1-6; D is unresolved. This CDR3 spans 14 amino acids. V was shortened by 2 bases and J by 9 bases, with 11 bases between the two germline ends. The CDR3 spells CASSLSSLGSPLHF. The DNA of the CDR3 is TGTGCCAGCAGTTTATCTTCCCTGGGTTCACCCCTCCACTTT.

This clonotype has at least ten counts. The V and J genes are TRBV28 and TRBJ2-1; 9 positions agree with TRBD2. Germline assignment: CDR1 MDHEN and CDR2 SYDVKM. CDR3 length: 14 residues. V trimming: 7 bases; J trimming: 14 bases; junction bases outside the gene matches: 15. The CDR3 is CASTWEGTSLNKFF. CDR3 sequence (DNA): TGTGCCAGCACCTGGGAGGGGACTAGCTTAAACAAGTTCTTC. Filled out from reference TRBV28 and TRBJ2-1, the complete variable domain reads DVKVTQSSRYLVKRTGEKVFLECVQDMDHENMFWYRQDPGLGLRLIYFSYDVKMKEKGDIPEGYSVSREKKERFSLILESASTNQTSMYLCASTWEGTSLNKFFGPGTRLTVL.

This clonotype was observed a single time. The genes are TRBV5-1 and TRBJ1-5; TRBD1 might be the D (5 bases). This CDR3 is 15 amino acids long. Deletions cut 2 bases from V and 6 bases from J, with 15 bases between. Germline V lookup: CDR1 SGHRS, CDR2 YFSETQ. The CDR3 is CASSFNPGMGQPQHF. The CDR3 DNA reads as TGCGCCAGCAGCTTTAATCCAGGGATGGGTCAGCCCCAGCATTTT.

This sequence joins TRBV3-1 and TRBJ1-4, with D possibly being TRBD1 (5 bases). V lost 4 bases, J lost 0 bases, and 15 bases lay in between. Germline assignment: CDR1 LGHDT and CDR2 YNNKEL (reference sequence). The CDR3 is 17 amino acids. The CDR3 sequence is CASSRNGAGATNEKLFF. CDR3 DNA: TGTGCCAGCAGCCGAAACGGGGCGGGGGCAACTAATGAAAAACTGTTTTTT.

V usage is TRBV5-1 and J usage is TRBJ2-3, with 12 bases matching TRBD2. Germline V gives CDR1 SGHRS, CDR2 YFSETQ. J was trimmed by 6 bases and V by 5 bases; bases with no gene match: 10. The CDR3 has 16 amino acids. CDR3 loop: CASRALAGGTSDTQYF. DNA for the CDR3: TGCGCCAGCAGAGCACTAGCGGGGGGTACGTCGGATACGCAGTATTTT.

V is TRBV20-1 and J is TRBJ1-2; TRBD1 agrees at 9 bases. The V gene's germline CDR1 is DFQATT and CDR2 SNEGSKA (reference sequence). V was pared by 1 base and J by 5 bases, with 5 bases of the junction left unmatched. The CDR3 is made up of 14 amino acids. The CDR3 loop reads CSARVIGQGYGYTF. CDR3 nucleotides: TGCAGTGCTAGAGTGATAGGACAGGGGTATGGCTACACCTTC.

Only a few counts were recorded for this clonotype. The chain employs TRBV6-1 and TRBJ2-1, with 14 bases fitting TRBD2. V was clipped by 6 bases and J by 9 bases; unmatched bases: 7. Germline V gene sequence: CDR1 MNHNS, CDR2 SASEGT. The CDR3 spans 15 residues. The CDR3, as DNA: TGTGCCAGCAGAAGCGGACTAGCGGGGGGCACTGAGCAGTTCTTC. Protein sequence: CASRSGLAGGTEQFF.

The CDR3 sequence: CASTIKTGSVQFF. CDR3 bases: TGTGCCAGCACCATTAAAACAGGGTCGGTGCAGTTCTTC. The chain couples TRBV7-2 to TRBJ2-1, with D perhaps TRBD1 (6 bases). Trimming removed 7 bases from V and 12 bases from J, with 19 bases in between. The CDR3 is 13 residues long. The germline V gene encodes CDR1 SGHTA and CDR2 FQGNSA.

This clonotype was counted a few times. V gene TRBV7-9 combines with J gene TRBJ2-7, with a weak D call TRBD2 (5 bases). The J call may be mistaken, given a closer DNA end match to TRBJ2-5. Germline V CDR1 and CDR2: SEHNR, FQNEAQ (reference sequence). This CDR3 is 15 amino acids long. The CDR3 loop reads CASSSGSRVEVTQYF. The CDR3 DNA follows: TGTGCCAGCAGCTCCGGGTCGAGGGTTGAGGTGACCCAGTACTTC.

This chain uses TRBV2 with TRBJ2-7; 9 nucleotides agree with TRBD1. The CDR3 has 16 amino acids. V dropped 4 bases and J dropped 0; count of bases not matched to a gene: 7. Germline V gene data show CDR1 as SNHLY and CDR2 as FYNNEI. CDR3 amino acids: CASSGGQGPVSYEQYF. The DNA for the CDR3 is TGTGCCAGCAGTGGCGGACAGGGGCCGGTCTCCTACGAGCAGTACTTC.

In this sample, this clonotype turned up a few times. This chain links TRBV18 with TRBJ1-2; D is undetermined. CDR3 length: 14 residues. CDR1 is KGHSH and CDR2 is LQKENI in the germline V gene. V lost 2 bases and J lost 4, with 11 bases in between. The CDR3 reads CASSPSAESYGYTF. CDR3 coding DNA: TGTGCCAGCTCACCAAGTGCGGAGAGCTATGGCTACACCTTC.

The rearrangement joins TRBV7-2 to TRBJ1-1; a possible D gene is TRBD1 (5 bases). V was clipped by 6 bases and J by 4 bases, with 15 bases between them. Germline V gene lookup returns CDR1 SGHTA and CDR2 FQGNSA. The length of the CDR3 is 14 residues. CDR3 coding DNA: TGTGCCAGCAGGTTGGGGGGGTTAGTCACTGAAGCTTTCTTT. This codes for CASRLGGLVTEAFF.

The J gene is TRBJ2-5, the V gene TRBV9; D gene unclear. The CDR3 spans 15 residues. The V end lost 3 bases, the J end lost 0 bases, and 12 bases lay between the germline ends. Germline V gene sequence: CDR1 SGDLS, CDR2 YYNGEE. CDR3 DNA sequence: TGTGCCAGCAGCGCGCACAGAGGTTACCAAGAGACCCAGTACTTC. It codes for CASSAHRGYQETQYF.

This chain uses TRBV4-1 with TRBJ1-2; TRBD1 might be the D (5 bases). The CDR3 runs 16 residues. Per the germline V gene, CDR1 is MGHRA and CDR2 is YSYEKL. Trimming removed 1 base at V and 8 bases at J, with 20 bases between. The CDR3 region is CASSQAQTGIYGGYTF. Written as DNA, the CDR3 is TGCGCCAGCAGCCAAGCCCAAACAGGCATCTATGGCGGCTACACCTTC.

A few counts support this clonotype. The V gene is TRBV18, the J gene TRBJ2-1, with TRBD2 matching 14 bases. CDR1 is KGHSH, CDR2 LQKENI, per germline. The CDR3 runs to 16 residues. The V segment lost 3 bases and the J segment 12 bases; nucleotides outside the gene matches: 10. This chain's CDR3 is CASSPSGLAGGRAQFF. The CDR3 DNA sequence: TGTGCCAGCTCACCCTCCGGACTAGCGGGGGGCCGCGCGCAGTTCTTC.